The table lists the clone carrying this T cell receptor (beta chain) with a few counts. Antigen specificity is unknown. With the Oncomine TCR Beta short-read assay, DNA from cultured CD4+ T cells was sequenced. In this case, cultured CD4+ T cells provided the extracted genomic DNA. TCRdb redid the calling of the PCR reads with MiXCR, one entry per CDR3 protein. The table lists about 9,300 distinct CDR3 sequences, about 34% of them singletons, with about a fifth in the top ten. Treatment in this sample: roughly ten-day PBMC culture with coronavirus spike peptide pools or control peptides (ViraFEST assay). During the years 2011-2018, before the COVID-19 pandemic, the unexposed donor's CD4+ T cells were collected. CDR1 is MNHNS, CDR2 SASEGT, per germline. V trimming: 3 bases; J trimming: 3 bases; junction bases outside the gene matches: 5. This CDR3 has 15 residues. This sample was taken from a study of vaccination and CD4 T cells after COVID-19.

The chain joins TRBV6-1 to TRBJ2-7; 10 bases map to TRBD2. The source material was CD4+ T cells from blood, cultured in vitro. The sequence was collected from a human donor in good health. This CDR3 is CASSEGTSVLYEQYF. The CDR3 DNA sequence: TGTGCCAGCAGTGAGGGGACTAGCGTTCTCTACGAGCAGTACTTC.